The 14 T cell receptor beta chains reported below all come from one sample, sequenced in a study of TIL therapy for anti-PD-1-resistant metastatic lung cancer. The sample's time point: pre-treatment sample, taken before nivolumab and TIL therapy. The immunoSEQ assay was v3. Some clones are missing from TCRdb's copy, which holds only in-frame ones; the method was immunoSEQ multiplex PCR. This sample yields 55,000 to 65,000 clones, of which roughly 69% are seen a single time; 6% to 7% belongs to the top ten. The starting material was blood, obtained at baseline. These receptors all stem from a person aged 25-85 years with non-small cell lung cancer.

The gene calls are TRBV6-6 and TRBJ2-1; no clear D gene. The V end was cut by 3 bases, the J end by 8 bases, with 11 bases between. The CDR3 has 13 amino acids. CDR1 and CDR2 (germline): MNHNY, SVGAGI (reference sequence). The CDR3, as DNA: TGTGCCAGCAGTTATTTTAGAACACATGAGCAGTTCTTC. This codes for CASSYFRTHEQFF.

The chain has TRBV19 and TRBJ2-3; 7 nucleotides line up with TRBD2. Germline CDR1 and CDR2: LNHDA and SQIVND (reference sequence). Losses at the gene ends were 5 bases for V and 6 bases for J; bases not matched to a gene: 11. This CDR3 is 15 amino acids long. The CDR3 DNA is TGTGCCAGTAGTCTCTGGGCCGCGGGAGAGGATACGCAGTATTTT. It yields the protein CASSLWAAGEDTQYF.

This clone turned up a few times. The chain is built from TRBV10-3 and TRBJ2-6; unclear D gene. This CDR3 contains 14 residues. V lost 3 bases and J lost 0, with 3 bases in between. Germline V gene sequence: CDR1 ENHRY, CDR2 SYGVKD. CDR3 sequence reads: CAISDSSGANVLTF. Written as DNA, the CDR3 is TGTGCCATCAGTGACAGCTCTGGGGCCAACGTCCTGACTTTC.

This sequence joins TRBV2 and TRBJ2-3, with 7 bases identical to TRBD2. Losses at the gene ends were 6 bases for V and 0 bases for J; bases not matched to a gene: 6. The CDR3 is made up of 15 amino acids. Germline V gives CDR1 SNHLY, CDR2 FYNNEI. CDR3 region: CASRLVGGSTDTQYF. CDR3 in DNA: TGTGCCAGCAGATTGGTGGGAGGGAGCACAGATACGCAGTATTTT.

CDR3 in DNA: TGTGCCAGCAGCTCGACAGTAGGAAACACCATATATTTT. Amino acid sequence: CASSSTVGNTIYF. The chain couples TRBV7-2 to TRBJ1-3, with TRBD1 as a possible D gene (5 bases). V lost 4 bases to trimming and J lost 4 bases, with 8 bases between them. Germline assignment: CDR1 SGHTA and CDR2 FQGNSA. The CDR3 totals 13 residues.

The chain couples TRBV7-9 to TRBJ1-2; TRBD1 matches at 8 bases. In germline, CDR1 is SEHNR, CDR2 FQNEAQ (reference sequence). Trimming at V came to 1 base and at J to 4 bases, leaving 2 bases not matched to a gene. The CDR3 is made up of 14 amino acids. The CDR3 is CASSLGQGAYGYTF. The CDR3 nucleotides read TGTGCCAGCAGCTTAGGCCAGGGGGCCTATGGCTACACCTTC.

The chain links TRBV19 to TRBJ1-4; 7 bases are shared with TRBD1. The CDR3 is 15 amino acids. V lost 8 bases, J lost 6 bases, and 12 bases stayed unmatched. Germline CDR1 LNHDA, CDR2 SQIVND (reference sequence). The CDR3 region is CASSQDGTADEKLFF. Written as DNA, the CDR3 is TGTGCCAGTTCCCAGGACGGGACAGCGGATGAAAAACTGTTTTTT.

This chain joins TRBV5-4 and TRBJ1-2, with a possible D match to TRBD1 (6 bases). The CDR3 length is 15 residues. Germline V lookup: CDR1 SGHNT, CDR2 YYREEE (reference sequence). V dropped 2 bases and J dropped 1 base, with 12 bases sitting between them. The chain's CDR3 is CASSFPGADNYGYTF. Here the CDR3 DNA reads TGTGCCAGCAGCTTTCCAGGGGCCGATAACTATGGCTACACCTTC. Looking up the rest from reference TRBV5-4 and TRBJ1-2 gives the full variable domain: ETGVTQSPTHLIKTRGQQVTLRCSSQSGHNTVSWYQQALGQGPQFIFQYYREEENGRGNFPPRFSGLQFPNYSSELNVNALELDDSALYLCASSFPGADNYGYTFGSGTRLTVV.

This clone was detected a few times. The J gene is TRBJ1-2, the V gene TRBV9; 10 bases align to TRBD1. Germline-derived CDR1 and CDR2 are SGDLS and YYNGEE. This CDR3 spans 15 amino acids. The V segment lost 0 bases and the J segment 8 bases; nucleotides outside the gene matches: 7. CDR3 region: CASSVEGQGTGGYTF. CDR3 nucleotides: TGTGCCAGCAGCGTAGAGGGACAGGGGACGGGCGGCTACACCTTC.

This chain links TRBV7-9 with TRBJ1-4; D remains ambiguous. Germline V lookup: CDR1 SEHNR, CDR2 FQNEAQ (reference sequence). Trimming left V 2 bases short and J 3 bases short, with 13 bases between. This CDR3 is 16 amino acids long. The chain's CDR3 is CASSLRAVSPNEKLFF. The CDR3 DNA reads TGTGCCAGCAGCTTAAGAGCAGTGTCACCTAATGAAAAACTGTTTTTT.

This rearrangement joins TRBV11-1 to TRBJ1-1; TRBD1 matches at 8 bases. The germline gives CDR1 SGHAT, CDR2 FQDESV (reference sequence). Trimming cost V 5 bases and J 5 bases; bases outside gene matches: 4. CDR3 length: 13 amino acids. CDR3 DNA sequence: TGTGCCAGCAGCCCGGACAGGGTTACTGAAGCTTTCTTT. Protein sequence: CASSPDRVTEAFF.

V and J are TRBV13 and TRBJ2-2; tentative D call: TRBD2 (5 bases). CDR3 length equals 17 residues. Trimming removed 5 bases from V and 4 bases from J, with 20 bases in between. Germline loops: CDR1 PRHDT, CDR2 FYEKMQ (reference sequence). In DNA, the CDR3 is TGTGCCAGCAGCACATCGGGAAGGCGGGCTGGCACCGGGGAGCTGTTTTTT. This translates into CASSTSGRRAGTGELFF.

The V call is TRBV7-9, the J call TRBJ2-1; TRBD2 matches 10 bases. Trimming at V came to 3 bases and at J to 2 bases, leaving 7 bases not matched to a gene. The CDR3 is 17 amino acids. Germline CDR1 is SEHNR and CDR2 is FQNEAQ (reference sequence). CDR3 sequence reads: CASSFGLAGVTYNEQFF. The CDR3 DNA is TGTGCCAGCAGCTTCGGGCTAGCGGGGGTTACCTACAATGAGCAGTTCTTC.

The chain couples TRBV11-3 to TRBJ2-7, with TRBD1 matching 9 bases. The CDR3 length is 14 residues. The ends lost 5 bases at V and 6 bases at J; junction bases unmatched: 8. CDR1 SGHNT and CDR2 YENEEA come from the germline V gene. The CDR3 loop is CASSQGQGPREQYF. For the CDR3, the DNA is TGTGCCAGCAGCCAGGGACAGGGCCCCCGCGAGCAGTACTTC.